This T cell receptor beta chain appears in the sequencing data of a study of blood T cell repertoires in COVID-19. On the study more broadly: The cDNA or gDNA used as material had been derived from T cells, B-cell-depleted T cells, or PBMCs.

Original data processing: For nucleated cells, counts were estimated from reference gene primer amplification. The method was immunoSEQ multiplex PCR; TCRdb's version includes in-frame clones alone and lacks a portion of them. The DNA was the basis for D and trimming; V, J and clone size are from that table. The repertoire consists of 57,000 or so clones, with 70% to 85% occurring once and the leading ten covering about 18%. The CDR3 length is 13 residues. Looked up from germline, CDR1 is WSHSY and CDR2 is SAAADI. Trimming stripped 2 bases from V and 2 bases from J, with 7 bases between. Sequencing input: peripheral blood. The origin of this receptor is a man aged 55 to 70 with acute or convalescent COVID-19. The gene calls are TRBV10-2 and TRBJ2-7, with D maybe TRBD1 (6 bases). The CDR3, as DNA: TGCGCCAGCAGTGAGGGACAGCCCTACGAGCAGTACTTC. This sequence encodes CASSEGQPYEQYF.